Below, 5 T cell receptor beta chains from the same sample are listed, as sequenced in a study of spatial heterogeneity in lung cancer. Noted time point: sample taken at primary tumor resection. Extraction of whole RNA from tumor, nontumor lung or frozen PBMC preceded unsorted sequencing. MiXCR, applied by TCRdb to the 5' RACE reads, yields one record per CDR3 protein. The data contain about 50,000 distinct CDR3 sequences, 7.5% to 8% of them seen just once; the ten biggest clones take up 10% to 15%. Sequencing was performed on PBMCs, taken at surgery. The receptors stem from a female donor with early-stage non-small cell lung cancer.

This clonotype showed up many times. The chain is built from TRBV6-5 and TRBJ2-7; TRBD1 aligns across 10 bases. This CDR3 region has 16 residues. The junction had 11 bases not matched to a gene; V was cut back by 4 bases and J by 5 bases. Per the germline V gene, CDR1 is MNHEY and CDR2 is SVGAGI. CDR3 region: CASSFVRTGGIHEQYF. In DNA, the CDR3 is TGTGCCAGCAGTTTTGTTAGGACAGGGGGAATACACGAGCAGTACTTC.

This clonotype was seen only a few times. The genes are TRBV12-3 or TRBV12-4 and TRBJ2-6; D gene ambiguous. V dropped 3 bases and J dropped 2 bases, with 8 bases sitting between them. The length of the CDR3 is 15 residues. CDR3 sequence: CASSLAQTGANVLTF. The CDR3 nucleotides are TGTGCCAGCAGTTTGGCGCAGACTGGGGCCAACGTCCTGACTTTC.

The chain recombines TRBV10-3 with TRBJ1-1; D is unclear. Germline V gene data show CDR1 as ENHRY and CDR2 as SYGVKD. V was cut by 11 bases and J by 1 base, with 14 bases left in between. This CDR3 is 13 amino acids long. CDR3 residues: CALKAGENTEAFF. CDR3 DNA: TGTGCCCTAAAAGCCGGGGAGAACACTGAAGCTTTCTTT.

In this sample, this clonotype turned up many times. The chain couples TRBV10-3 to TRBJ2-1; 10 bases align to TRBD2. This CDR3 has 18 residues. With 7 bases clipped from V and 2 bases from J, the junction kept 14 bases outside the gene matches. Germline V CDR1 and CDR2: ENHRY, SYGVKD. The DNA for the CDR3 is TGTGCCATCACGGGGACCAATCTAAGCGGGGGGGCCTACAATGAGCAGTTCTTC. It codes for CAITGTNLSGGAYNEQFF.

This clonotype was found a few times. This chain uses TRBV5-1 with TRBJ2-7; tentatively, D is TRBD2 (6 bases). This CDR3 has 16 residues. Trimming shortened V by 3 bases and J by 1 base, and 17 bases separated the two germline ends. CDR1 and CDR2 (germline): SGHRS, YFSETQ. CDR3 in DNA: TGCGCCAGCAGCTGGACCGGGGCGGGATCGTCCTACGAGCAGTACTTC. Translated: CASSWTGAGSSYEQYF. The variable domain in full, completed from reference TRBV5-1 and TRBJ2-7, reads KAGVTQTPRYLIKTRGQQVTLSCSPISGHRSVSWYQQTPGQGLQFLFEYFSETQRNKGNFPGRFSGRQFSNSRSEMNVSTLELGDSALYLCASSWTGAGSSYEQYFGPGTRLTVT.